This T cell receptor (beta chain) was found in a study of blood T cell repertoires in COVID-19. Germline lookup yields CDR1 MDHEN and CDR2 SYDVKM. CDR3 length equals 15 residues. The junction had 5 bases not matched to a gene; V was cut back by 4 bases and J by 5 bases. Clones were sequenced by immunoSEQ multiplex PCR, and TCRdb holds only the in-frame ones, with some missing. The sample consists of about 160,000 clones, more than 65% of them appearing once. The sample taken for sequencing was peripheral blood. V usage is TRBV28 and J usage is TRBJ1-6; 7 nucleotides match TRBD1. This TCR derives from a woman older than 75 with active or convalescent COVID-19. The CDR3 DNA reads TGTGCCAGCAGTTCCCCCGGACAGGATAATTCACCCCTCCACTTT. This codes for CASSSPGQDNSPLHF.